This TCR beta chain is drawn from a study of T cells in Graves' hyperthyroidism and ophthalmopathy. About the study: At the time of initial diagnosis and before any treatment, peripheral blood was collected.

This clonotype was detected only a few times. The TCR beta CDR3 regions underwent amplification using RNA transcripts as the source. First-round RT-PCR of the TCR CDR3 relied on the HTBI primer set. TCRdb analysed the multiplex PCR reads with MiXCR anew, one entry per CDR3 protein. The sample holds 750,000 to 900,000 distinct CDR3 sequences; 35% to 45% are singletons and the top ten take 7.5% to 9.5%. The V gene's germline CDR1 is SGHTA and CDR2 FQGNSA. The CDR3 runs 15 residues. Trimming removed 5 bases at V and 0 bases at J, with 14 bases between. This chain connects TRBV7-2 to TRBJ2-7; tentatively, D is TRBD2 (6 bases). The sequence was collected from a man in his late teens or twenties with Graves' hyperthyroidism. The specimen sequenced was blood. DNA of the CDR3: TGTGCCAGCAGCCAAGATGGCGGGGCCTCCTACGAGCAGTACTTC. Protein product: CASSQDGGASYEQYF.